The rows below give T cell receptor beta chains drawn from one sample of a study of T cell responses to AZD1222 COVID-19 vaccine. Clones were sequenced by immunoSEQ multiplex PCR, and TCRdb holds only the in-frame ones, with some missing. The profile covers 95,000 to 110,000 clones, with roughly 91% appearing a single time and around 4.8% taken by the ten largest. The sequencing here drew on peripheral blood, taken on day 0 of AZD1222 vaccination. These receptors came from an adult in good health. Both conserved end residues are part of each CDR3. Fields, in order: D gene, J gene, clone size, V gene, CDR3 DNA, CDR3 protein. A D gene is named only where the DNA matches it firmly. Clone sizes are given selectively: once, few, many, or a class where the clone is expanded.

D: -
J: TRBJ1-6
size: -
V: TRBV3-1/TRBV3-2
DNA: TGTGCCAGCAGCCAGGATGGGGCATTGTCACCCCTCCACTTT
CDR3: CASSQDGALSPLHF

D: -
J: TRBJ1-4
size: -
V: TRBV11-1
DNA: TGTGCCAGCAGCCCGCAGGGGCACACTAATGAAAAACTGTTTTTT
CDR3: CASSPQGHTNEKLFF

D: -
J: TRBJ2-1
size: -
V: TRBV7-2
DNA: TGTGCCAGCAGCTTAGAGCAAAGCTCCTACAATGAGCAGTTCTTC
CDR3: CASSLEQSSYNEQFF

D: -
J: TRBJ2-1
size: -
V: TRBV5-1
DNA: TGCGCCAGCAGAATGGTCCCTCGTGACAATGAGCAGTTCTTC
CDR3: CASRMVPRDNEQFF

D: -
J: TRBJ2-1
size: -
V: TRBV18
DNA: TGTGCCAGCTCACCCCAGGGTGGAACCTCCTACAATGAGCAGTTCTTC
CDR3: CASSPQGGTSYNEQFF

D: -
J: TRBJ2-3
size: -
V: TRBV7-2
DNA: TGTGCCAGCCGGAGGACCGACGCAGATACGCAGTATTTT
CDR3: CASRRTDADTQYF

D: -
J: TRBJ2-3
size: -
V: TRBV27
DNA: TGTGCCAGCAGTCCCCAACCTGTAAGCACAGATACGCAGTATTTT
CDR3: CASSPQPVSTDTQYF

D: -
J: TRBJ1-1
size: -
V: TRBV12-5
DNA: TGTGCTAGTGCCCTAGGGGGGGGGAACACTGAAGCTTTCTTT
CDR3: CASALGGGNTEAFF

D: -
J: TRBJ2-2
size: -
V: TRBV5-1
DNA: TGCGCCAGCAGCTGGCAGGGGAGCACCGGGGAGCTGTTTTTT
CDR3: CASSWQGSTGELFF

D: TRBD1
J: TRBJ2-1
size: -
V: TRBV13
DNA: TGTGCCAGCAGCCAAGTTGCACAGGGGTTTAATGAGCAGTTCTTC
CDR3: CASSQVAQGFNEQFF

D: -
J: TRBJ1-5
size: -
V: TRBV19
DNA: TGTGCCAGTAGTATATCCCTCCGAAGACAGCCCCAGCATTTT
CDR3: CASSISLRRQPQHF

D: TRBD2
J: TRBJ2-1
size: -
V: TRBV5-4
DNA: TGTGCCAGCAGCCAGGGACTAGCGGGCCGGTGTTTCTTC
CDR3: CASSQGLAGRCFF

D: -
J: TRBJ1-4
size: -
V: TRBV28
DNA: TGTGCCAGCGAGGACCAAACTAATGAAAAACTGTTTTTT
CDR3: CASEDQTNEKLFF

D: TRBD1
J: TRBJ1-5
size: few
V: TRBV6-5
DNA: TGTGCCAGCATGGGCCCAGGGGGCAATAGGCAGCCCCAGCATTTT
CDR3: CASMGPGGNRQPQHF

D: -
J: TRBJ1-1
size: -
V: TRBV11-2
DNA: TGTGCCAGCAGCTTTTTGGACAGCCGGTCGAAAGCTTTCTTT
CDR3: CASSFLDSRSKAFF